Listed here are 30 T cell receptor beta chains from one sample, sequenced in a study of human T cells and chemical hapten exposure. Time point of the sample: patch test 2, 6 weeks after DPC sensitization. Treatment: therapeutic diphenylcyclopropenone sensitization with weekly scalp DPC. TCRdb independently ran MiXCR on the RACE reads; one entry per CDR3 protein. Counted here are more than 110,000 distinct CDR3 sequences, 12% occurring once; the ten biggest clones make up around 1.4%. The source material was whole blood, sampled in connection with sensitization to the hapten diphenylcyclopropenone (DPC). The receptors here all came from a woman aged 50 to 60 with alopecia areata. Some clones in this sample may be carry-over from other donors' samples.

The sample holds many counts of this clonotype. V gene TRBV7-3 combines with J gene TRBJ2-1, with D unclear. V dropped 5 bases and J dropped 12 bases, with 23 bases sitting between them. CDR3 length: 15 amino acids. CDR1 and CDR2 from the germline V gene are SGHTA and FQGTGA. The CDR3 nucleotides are TGTGCCAGCAGCCCAACGGGCGGAGCCACAACCCGGCAGTTCTTC. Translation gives CASSPTGGATTRQFF.

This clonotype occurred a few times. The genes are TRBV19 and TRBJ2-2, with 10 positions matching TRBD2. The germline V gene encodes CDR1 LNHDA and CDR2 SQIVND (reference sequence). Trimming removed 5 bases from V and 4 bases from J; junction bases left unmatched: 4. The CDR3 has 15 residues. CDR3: CASSWLAGATGELFF. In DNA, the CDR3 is TGTGCCAGTAGTTGGCTAGCGGGGGCCACCGGGGAGCTGTTTTTT.

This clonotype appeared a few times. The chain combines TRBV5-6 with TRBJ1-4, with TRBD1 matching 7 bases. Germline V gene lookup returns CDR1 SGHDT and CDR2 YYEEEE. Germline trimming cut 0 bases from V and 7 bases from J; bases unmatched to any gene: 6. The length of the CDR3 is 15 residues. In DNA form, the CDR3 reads TGTGCCAGCAGCTTGGGGACAGGAGGCGTTGAAAAACTGTTTTTT. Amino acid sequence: CASSLGTGGVEKLFF.

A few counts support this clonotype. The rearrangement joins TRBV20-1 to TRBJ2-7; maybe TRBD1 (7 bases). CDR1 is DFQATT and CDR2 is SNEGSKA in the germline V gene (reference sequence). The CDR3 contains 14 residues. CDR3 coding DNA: TGCGCTACCTCAGGGGGGAAGGCAACCTACGAGCAGTACTTC. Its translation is CATSGGKATYEQYF.

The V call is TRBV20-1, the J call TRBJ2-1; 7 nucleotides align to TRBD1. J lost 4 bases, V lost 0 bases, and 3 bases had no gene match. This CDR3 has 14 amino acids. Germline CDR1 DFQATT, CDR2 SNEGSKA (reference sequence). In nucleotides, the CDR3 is TGCAGTGCTAGAGAACAGGGGTGGTACAATGAGCAGTTCTTC. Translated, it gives CSAREQGWYNEQFF.

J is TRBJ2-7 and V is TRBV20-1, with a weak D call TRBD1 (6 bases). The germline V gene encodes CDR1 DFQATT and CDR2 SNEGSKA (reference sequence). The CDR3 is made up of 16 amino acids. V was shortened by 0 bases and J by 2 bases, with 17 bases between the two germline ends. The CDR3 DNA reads TGCAGTGCTAGAGACCCGTGGACAGCCGATACCTACGAGCAGTACTTC. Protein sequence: CSARDPWTADTYEQYF.

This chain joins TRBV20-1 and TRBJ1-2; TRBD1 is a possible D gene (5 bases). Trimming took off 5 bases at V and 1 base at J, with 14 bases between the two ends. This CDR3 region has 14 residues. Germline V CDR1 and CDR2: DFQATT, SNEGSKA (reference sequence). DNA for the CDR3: TGCAGTGCTGGGGGGGGACCGCTTAACTATGGCTACACCTTC. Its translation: CSAGGGPLNYGYTF.

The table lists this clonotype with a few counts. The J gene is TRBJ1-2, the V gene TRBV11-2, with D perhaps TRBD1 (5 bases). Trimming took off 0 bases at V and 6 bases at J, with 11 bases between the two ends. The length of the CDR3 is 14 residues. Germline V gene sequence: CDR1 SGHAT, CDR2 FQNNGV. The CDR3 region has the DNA TGTGCCAGCAGCTTAGAGGCAGGGTATCATGGCTACACCTTC. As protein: CASSLEAGYHGYTF.

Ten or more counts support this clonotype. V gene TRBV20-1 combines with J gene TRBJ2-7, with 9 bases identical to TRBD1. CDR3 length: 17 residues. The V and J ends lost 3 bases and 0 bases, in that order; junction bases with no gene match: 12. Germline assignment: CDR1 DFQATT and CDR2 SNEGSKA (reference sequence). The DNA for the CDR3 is TGCAGTGCTAGTAGGACAGGGGCCCCTCCAAGCTCCTACGAGCAGTACTTC. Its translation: CSASRTGAPPSSYEQYF.

CDR3 in DNA: TGTGCCAGTAGTATCCTAGGACAGGTCTATGGCTACACCTTC. As protein: CASSILGQVYGYTF. V and J are TRBV19 and TRBJ1-2; TRBD1 agrees at 7 bases. Trimming took 3 bases from V and 4 from J; bases not matched to a gene: 5. From germline, CDR1 is LNHDA and CDR2 SQIVND (reference sequence). CDR3 size: 14 residues. Variable domain in full (rest from reference TRBV19 and TRBJ1-2): DGGITQSPKYLFRKEGQNVTLSCEQNLNHDAMYWYRQDPGQGLRLIYYSQIVNDFQKGDIAEGYSVSREKKESFPLTVTSAQKNPTAFYLCASSILGQVYGYTFGSGTRLTVV.

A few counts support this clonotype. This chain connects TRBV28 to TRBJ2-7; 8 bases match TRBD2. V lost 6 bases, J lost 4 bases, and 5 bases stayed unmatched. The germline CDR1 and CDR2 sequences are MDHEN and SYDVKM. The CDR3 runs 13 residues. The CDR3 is CASRPGGRYEQYF. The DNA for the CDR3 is TGTGCCAGCAGACCGGGAGGGAGGTACGAGCAGTACTTC.

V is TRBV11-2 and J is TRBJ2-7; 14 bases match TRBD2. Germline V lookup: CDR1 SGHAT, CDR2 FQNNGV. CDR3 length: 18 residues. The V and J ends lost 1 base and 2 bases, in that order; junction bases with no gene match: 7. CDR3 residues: CASSLARLAGGPPYEQYF. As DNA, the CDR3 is TGTGCCAGCAGCTTAGCCCGACTAGCGGGAGGGCCCCCCTACGAGCAGTACTTC.

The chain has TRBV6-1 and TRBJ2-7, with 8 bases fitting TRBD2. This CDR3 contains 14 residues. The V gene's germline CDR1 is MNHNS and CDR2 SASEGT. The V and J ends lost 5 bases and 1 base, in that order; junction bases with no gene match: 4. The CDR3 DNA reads TGTGCCAGCAGTAGCGGGAGAGGATCCTACGAGCAGTACTTC. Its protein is CASSSGRGSYEQYF.

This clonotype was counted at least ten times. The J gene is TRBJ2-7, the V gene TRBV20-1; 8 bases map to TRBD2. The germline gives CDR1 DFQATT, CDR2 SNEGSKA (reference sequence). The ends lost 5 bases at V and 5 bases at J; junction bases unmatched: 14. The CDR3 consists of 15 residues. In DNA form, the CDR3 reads TGCAGTGCTTCAACCTCGGCGGGAGGTCGCCACGAGCAGTACTTC. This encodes CSASTSAGGRHEQYF.

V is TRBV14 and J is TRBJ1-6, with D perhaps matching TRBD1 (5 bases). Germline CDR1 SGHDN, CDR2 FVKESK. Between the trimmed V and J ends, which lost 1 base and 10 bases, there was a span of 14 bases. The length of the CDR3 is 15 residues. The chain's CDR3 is CASSQAKAGNSPLHF. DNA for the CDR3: TGTGCCAGCAGCCAAGCAAAGGCAGGGAACTCACCCCTCCACTTT.

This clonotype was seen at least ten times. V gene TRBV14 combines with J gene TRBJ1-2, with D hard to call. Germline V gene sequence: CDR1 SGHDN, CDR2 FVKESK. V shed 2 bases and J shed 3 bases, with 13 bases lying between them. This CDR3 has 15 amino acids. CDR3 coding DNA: TGTGCCAGCAGCCAATTGGACGTGGGGTACTATGGCTACACCTTC. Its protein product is CASSQLDVGYYGYTF.

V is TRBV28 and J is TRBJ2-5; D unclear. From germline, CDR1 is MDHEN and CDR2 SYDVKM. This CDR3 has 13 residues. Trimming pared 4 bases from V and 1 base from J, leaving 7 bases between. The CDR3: CASSSVSQETQYF. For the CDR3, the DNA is TGTGCCAGCAGTTCGGTCTCCCAAGAGACCCAGTACTTC.

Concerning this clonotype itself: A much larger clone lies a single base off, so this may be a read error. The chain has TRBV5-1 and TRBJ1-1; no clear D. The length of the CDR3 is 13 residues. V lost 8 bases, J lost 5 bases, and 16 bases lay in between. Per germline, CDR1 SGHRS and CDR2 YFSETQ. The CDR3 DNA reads TGCGCCAGTAACACAGAGGGAGGTACTGAAGCTTTCTTT. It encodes CASNTEGGTEAFF.

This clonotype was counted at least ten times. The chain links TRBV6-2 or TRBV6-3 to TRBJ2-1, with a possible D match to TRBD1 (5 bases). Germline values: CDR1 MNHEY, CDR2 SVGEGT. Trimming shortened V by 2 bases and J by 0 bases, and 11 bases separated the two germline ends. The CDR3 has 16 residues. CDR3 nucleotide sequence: TGTGCCAGCAGTTACGTTGGCGACAGCTCCTACAATGAGCAGTTCTTC. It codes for CASSYVGDSSYNEQFF.

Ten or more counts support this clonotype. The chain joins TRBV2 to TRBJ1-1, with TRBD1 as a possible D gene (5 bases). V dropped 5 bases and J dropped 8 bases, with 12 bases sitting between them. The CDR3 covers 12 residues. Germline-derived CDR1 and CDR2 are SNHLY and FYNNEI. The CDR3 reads CASSSRQSEAFF. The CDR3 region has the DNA TGTGCCAGCAGTTCACGACAGTCGGAAGCTTTCTTT.

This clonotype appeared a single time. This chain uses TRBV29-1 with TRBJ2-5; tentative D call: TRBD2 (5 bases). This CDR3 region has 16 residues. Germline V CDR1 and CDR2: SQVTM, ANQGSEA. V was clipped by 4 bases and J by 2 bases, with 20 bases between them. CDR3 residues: CSVGMVAGWEQETQYF. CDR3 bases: TGCAGCGTTGGAATGGTGGCAGGATGGGAGCAAGAGACCCAGTACTTC.

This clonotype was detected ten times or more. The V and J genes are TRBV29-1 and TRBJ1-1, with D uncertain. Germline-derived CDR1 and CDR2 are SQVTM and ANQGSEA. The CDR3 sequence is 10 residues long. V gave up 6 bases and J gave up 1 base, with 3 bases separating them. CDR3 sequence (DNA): TGCAGCGTCTGGAACACTGAAGCTTTCTTT. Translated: CSVWNTEAFF.

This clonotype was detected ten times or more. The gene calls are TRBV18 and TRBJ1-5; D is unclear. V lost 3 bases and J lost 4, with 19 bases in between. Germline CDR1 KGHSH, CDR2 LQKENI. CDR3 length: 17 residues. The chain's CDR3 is CASSPEARRESNQPQHF. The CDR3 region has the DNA TGTGCCAGCTCACCCGAGGCCCGCCGAGAGAGTAATCAGCCCCAGCATTTT.

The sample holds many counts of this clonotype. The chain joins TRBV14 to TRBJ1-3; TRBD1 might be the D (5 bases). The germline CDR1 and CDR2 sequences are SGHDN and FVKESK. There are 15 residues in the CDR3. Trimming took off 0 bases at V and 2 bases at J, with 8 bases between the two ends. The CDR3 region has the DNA TGTGCCAGCAGCCAAGATAAGGGGCCTGGAAACACCATATATTTT. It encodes CASSQDKGPGNTIYF.

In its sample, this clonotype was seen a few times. The CDR3 sequence is CASSAGKRAEAFF. In DNA form, the CDR3 reads TGTGCCAGCAGCGCCGGGAAAAGAGCTGAAGCTTTCTTT. The chain uses TRBV12-3 or TRBV12-4 and TRBJ1-1, with D unclear. Trimming pared 6 bases from V and 6 bases from J, leaving 14 bases between. CDR3 length equals 13 residues.

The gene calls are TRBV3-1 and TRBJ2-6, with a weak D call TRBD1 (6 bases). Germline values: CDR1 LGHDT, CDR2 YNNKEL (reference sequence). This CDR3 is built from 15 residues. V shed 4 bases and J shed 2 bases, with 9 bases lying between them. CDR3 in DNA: TGTGCCAGCAGCCCCCGGACAGCTGGGGCCAACGTCCTGACTTTC. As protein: CASSPRTAGANVLTF.

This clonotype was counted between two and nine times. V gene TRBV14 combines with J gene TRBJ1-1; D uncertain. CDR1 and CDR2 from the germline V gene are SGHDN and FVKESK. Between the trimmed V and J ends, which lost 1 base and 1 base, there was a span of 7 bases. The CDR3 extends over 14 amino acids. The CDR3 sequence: CASSQVSRNTEAFF. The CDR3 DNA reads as TGTGCCAGCAGCCAAGTGTCACGGAACACTGAAGCTTTCTTT.

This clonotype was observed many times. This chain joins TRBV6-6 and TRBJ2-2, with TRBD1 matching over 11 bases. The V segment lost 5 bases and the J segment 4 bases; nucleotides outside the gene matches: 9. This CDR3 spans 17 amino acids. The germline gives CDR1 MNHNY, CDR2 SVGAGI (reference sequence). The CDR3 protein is CASSPPGQGASTGELFF. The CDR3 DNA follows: TGTGCCAGCAGTCCCCCCGGACAGGGGGCAAGCACCGGGGAGCTGTTTTTT.

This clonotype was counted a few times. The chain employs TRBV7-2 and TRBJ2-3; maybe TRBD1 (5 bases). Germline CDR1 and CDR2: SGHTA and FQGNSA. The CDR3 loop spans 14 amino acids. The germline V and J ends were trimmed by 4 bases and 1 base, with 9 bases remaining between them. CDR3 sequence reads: CASSWGSRTDTQYF. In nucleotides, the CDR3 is TGTGCCAGCAGCTGGGGCTCCCGCACAGATACGCAGTATTTT.

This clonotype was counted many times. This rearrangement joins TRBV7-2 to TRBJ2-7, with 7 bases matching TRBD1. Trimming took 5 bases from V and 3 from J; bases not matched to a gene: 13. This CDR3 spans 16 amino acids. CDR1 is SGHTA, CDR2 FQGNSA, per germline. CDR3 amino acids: CASSRLGGGISYEQYF. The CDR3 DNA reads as TGTGCCAGCAGCCGATTAGGGGGCGGAATAAGCTACGAGCAGTACTTC.